Below are 27 T cell receptor beta chains sequenced from a single sample in a study of cytomegalovirus exposure and HLA in healthy donors. Vbeta (60) and Jbeta (13) primers were used in the PCR. Only in-frame clones appear in the TCRdb table, and some are missing; sequencing was by immunoSEQ multiplex PCR. The table includes some 220,000 clones, approximately 82% detected once. The sample comprised PBMCs. All receptors come from a woman in her forties in good health and CMV-seronegative.

This clone is a singleton in its sample. This chain connects TRBV27 to TRBJ1-2; TRBD1 aligns across 7 bases. Germline trimming cut 6 bases from V and 3 bases from J; bases unmatched to any gene: 7. The germline V gene encodes CDR1 MNHEY and CDR2 SMNVEV (reference sequence). The CDR3 spans 14 residues. As DNA, the CDR3 is TGTGCCAGCAGCCCCGGGACAGATTACTATGGCTACACCTTC. It yields the protein CASSPGTDYYGYTF.

The genes are TRBV5-4 and TRBJ1-6; D gene ambiguous. Germline lookup yields CDR1 SGHNT and CDR2 YYREEE (reference sequence). V was shortened by 0 bases and J by 16 bases, with 11 bases between the two germline ends. The CDR3 is made up of 12 amino acids. DNA for the CDR3: TGTGCCAGCAGCTTGGATCAGGTTTCGCTCCACTTT. Protein sequence: CASSLDQVSLHF.

The V call is TRBV19, the J call TRBJ1-1; no definite D call. The CDR3 consists of 14 residues. Germline CDR1 and CDR2: LNHDA and SQIVND (reference sequence). Trimming took off 5 bases at V and 3 bases at J, with 13 bases between the two ends. The CDR3 loop is CASSLTGKHTEAFF. CDR3 sequence (DNA): TGTGCCAGTAGTCTTACCGGGAAACACACTGAAGCTTTCTTT.

V is TRBV6-4 and J is TRBJ1-1, with D unresolved. With 6 bases removed from V and 1 base from J, the gap between germline ends came to 9 bases. This CDR3 is 13 amino acids long. The germline gives CDR1 MRHNA, CDR2 SNTAGT. The CDR3: CASRVTGNTEAFF. In DNA form, the CDR3 reads TGTGCCAGCAGAGTTACCGGGAACACTGAAGCTTTCTTT.

V gene TRBV4-1 combines with J gene TRBJ2-5; 9 nucleotides match TRBD2. The CDR3 spans 14 residues. The V and J ends lost 0 bases and 5 bases, in that order; junction bases with no gene match: 1. Germline V lookup: CDR1 MGHRA, CDR2 YSYEKL. Here the CDR3 DNA reads TGCGCCAGCAGCCAAGATCTAGCGGGGGAGACCCAGTACTTC. Translated: CASSQDLAGETQYF.

This sequence joins TRBV5-1 and TRBJ2-3; the D gene is possibly TRBD2 (6 bases). Germline-derived CDR1 and CDR2 are SGHRS and YFSETQ. With 4 bases removed from V and 3 bases from J, the gap between germline ends came to 18 bases. This CDR3 spans 16 amino acids. The CDR3 region has the DNA TGCGCCAGCAGCACCGGGTATGGGGGGAAGACAGATACGCAGTATTTT. Protein: CASSTGYGGKTDTQYF.

V gene TRBV6-6 combines with J gene TRBJ1-1; 10 bases fit TRBD1. The V segment lost 5 bases and the J segment 5 bases; nucleotides outside the gene matches: 2. The length of the CDR3 is 13 residues. CDR1 and CDR2 (germline): MNHNY, SVGAGI (reference sequence). CDR3 in DNA: TGTGCCAGCAGTAGGGACAGGGGAACTGAAGCTTTCTTT. Translating it yields CASSRDRGTEAFF.

The chain joins TRBV19 to TRBJ1-1; D gene unclear. The V gene lost 2 bases and the J gene lost 5 bases, with 12 bases spanning the gap. CDR1 LNHDA and CDR2 SQIVND come from the germline V gene (reference sequence). This CDR3 contains 14 residues. CDR3 protein: CASSIQRQWTEAFF. The CDR3 DNA reads TGTGCCAGTAGTATACAGCGCCAGTGGACTGAAGCTTTCTTT.

This chain connects TRBV5-1 to TRBJ1-1; D not certain. Trimming removed 0 bases from V and 1 base from J, with 10 bases in between. CDR1 and CDR2 (germline): SGHRS, YFSETQ. The CDR3 spans 15 residues. The CDR3 is CASSLGRVGNTEAFF. CDR3 DNA: TGCGCCAGCAGCTTGGGGCGGGTGGGGAACACTGAAGCTTTCTTT. Full variable domain (outside the CDR3, taken from reference TRBV5-1 and TRBJ1-1): KAGVTQTPRYLIKTRGQQVTLSCSPISGHRSVSWYQQTPGQGLQFLFEYFSETQRNKGNFPGRFSGRQFSNSRSEMNVSTLELGDSALYLCASSLGRVGNTEAFFGQGTRLTVV.

The chain combines TRBV5-1 with TRBJ1-1; D not resolved. Trimming removed 4 bases at V and 1 base at J, with 8 bases between. The CDR3 length is 13 residues. Germline V lookup: CDR1 SGHRS, CDR2 YFSETQ. The CDR3 protein is CASSPEGNTEAFF. CDR3 DNA: TGCGCCAGCAGCCCAGAGGGGAACACTGAAGCTTTCTTT.

This chain joins TRBV15 and TRBJ2-7; 7 bases fit TRBD1. Per germline, CDR1 LNHNV and CDR2 YYDKDF (reference sequence). This CDR3 is 13 amino acids long. The trim removed 6 bases at V and 2 bases at J, leaving 4 bases unmatched. The CDR3 bases are TGTGCCACCAGAAGACAGGGAACCTACGAGCAGTACTTC. It encodes CATRRQGTYEQYF.

The gene calls are TRBV9 and TRBJ2-7; TRBD2 aligns across 10 bases. V lost 2 bases and J lost 2; bases outside the gene matches: 7. Germline V CDR1 and CDR2: SGDLS, YYNGEE. The CDR3 runs 16 residues. The CDR3 spells CASSVGLGLATYEQYF. Here the CDR3 DNA reads TGTGCCAGCAGCGTGGGCCTGGGACTAGCGACCTACGAGCAGTACTTC.

This chain links TRBV19 with TRBJ1-2; a weak D match, TRBD1 (5 bases). V lost 6 bases and J lost 4, with 12 bases in between. Germline-derived CDR1 and CDR2 are LNHDA and SQIVND (reference sequence). The CDR3 loop spans 13 amino acids. The CDR3 region has the DNA TGTGCCAGTAGGGCGGGGGAGCGCTATGGCTACACCTTC. It translates to CASRAGERYGYTF.

This chain joins TRBV19 and TRBJ1-5; D gene ambiguous. This CDR3 is built from 17 residues. Germline assignment: CDR1 LNHDA and CDR2 SQIVND (reference sequence). V lost 7 bases and J 6 bases, leaving 25 bases between the germline ends. The CDR3 region is CASTPDEGPQGSQPQHF. DNA of the CDR3: TGTGCCAGTACTCCCGACGAAGGGCCCCAAGGGAGTCAGCCCCAGCATTTT.

J is TRBJ2-3 and V is TRBV6-1, with 9 bases matching TRBD1. This CDR3 contains 15 residues. Per the germline V gene, CDR1 is MNHNS and CDR2 is SASEGT. Trimming at V came to 1 base and at J to 1 base, leaving 0 bases not matched to a gene. As DNA, the CDR3 is TGTGCCAGCAGTGAAGACAGGGGGCGCACAGATACGCAGTATTTT. This encodes CASSEDRGRTDTQYF.

The V call is TRBV6-4, the J call TRBJ1-5, with TRBD1 matching 9 bases. The CDR3 runs to 17 residues. V shed 6 bases, J shed 1 base, and the junction held 10 bases outside the gene matches. Germline CDR1 and CDR2: MRHNA and SNTAGT. The CDR3 protein is CASSGWTGAQSNQPQHF. Here the CDR3 DNA reads TGTGCCAGCAGCGGCTGGACAGGGGCTCAAAGCAATCAGCCCCAGCATTTT.

This clone was seen more than once but under ten times. The J gene is TRBJ1-1, the V gene TRBV7-9; 7 positions agree with TRBD1. With 4 bases clipped from V and 0 bases from J, the junction kept 5 bases outside the gene matches. Germline V CDR1 and CDR2: SEHNR, FQNEAQ (reference sequence). This CDR3 has 15 amino acids. The CDR3 DNA reads as TGTGCCAGCAGCTACAGACAGGGCCTGAACACTGAAGCTTTCTTT. It specifies CASSYRQGLNTEAFF.

This chain joins TRBV18 and TRBJ1-1; possibly TRBD1 for D (6 bases). V was pared by 6 bases and J by 6 bases, with 20 bases between. Germline CDR1 is KGHSH and CDR2 is LQKENI. The length of the CDR3 is 15 residues. CDR3 in DNA: TGTGCCAGCTCGCCTCCTACAGGGAGGGTCGCTGAAGCTTTCTTT. Protein: CASSPPTGRVAEAFF.

The chain employs TRBV7-8 and TRBJ1-6; 8 bases line up with TRBD1. CDR1 and CDR2 (germline): SGHVS, FQNEAQ. The CDR3 sequence is 19 residues long. With 4 bases clipped from V and 6 bases from J, the junction kept 17 bases outside the gene matches. CDR3 residues: CASSSHPIQGGPPNSPLHF. CDR3 DNA sequence: TGTGCCAGCAGCTCTCACCCTATACAGGGGGGTCCCCCTAATTCACCCCTCCACTTT.

This clone was picked up one time. CDR3 coding DNA: TGTGCCTGGAACGGGGACACCGGGGAGCTGTTTTTT. Amino acid sequence: CAWNGDTGELFF. The chain uses TRBV30 and TRBJ2-2; possible D gene TRBD2, 5 bases. V was shortened by 4 bases and J by 3 bases, with 6 bases between the two germline ends. Germline CDR1 and CDR2: GTSNPN and SVGIG (reference sequence). The CDR3 spans 12 residues.

V usage is TRBV11-2 and J usage is TRBJ1-1, with D hard to call. V dropped 5 bases and J dropped 3 bases, with 16 bases sitting between them. The germline V gene encodes CDR1 SGHAT and CDR2 FQNNGV. This CDR3 region has 15 residues. The CDR3 DNA sequence: TGTGCCAGCAGCCCATACGGACCGCGGGACACTGAAGCTTTCTTT. Amino acids: CASSPYGPRDTEAFF.

In DNA, the CDR3 is TGTGCCAGCAGCTTAGAAAAGGGACAGGGGAACACTGAAGCTTTCTTT. It is translated as CASSLEKGQGNTEAFF. The chain has TRBV7-2 and TRBJ1-1, with 9 positions matching TRBD1. The germline V gene encodes CDR1 SGHTA and CDR2 FQGNSA. The CDR3 spans 16 residues. Unmatched junction bases numbered 4, after V lost 1 base and J lost 1 base. Full variable domain (rest looked up from reference TRBV7-2 and TRBJ1-1): GAGVSQSPSNKVTEKGKDVELRCDPISGHTALYWYRQSLGQGLEFLIYFQGNSAPDKSGLPSDRFSAERTGGSVSTLTIQRTQQEDSAVYLCASSLEKGQGNTEAFFGQGTRLTVV.

The chain is built from TRBV4-1 and TRBJ1-1; perhaps TRBD1 as D (5 bases). V was clipped by 1 base and J by 3 bases, with 18 bases between them. Germline-derived CDR1 and CDR2 are MGHRA and YSYEKL. The CDR3 sequence is 17 residues long. This CDR3 reads CASSQGEGEGMDTEAFF. CDR3 nucleotides: TGCGCCAGCAGCCAAGGGGAGGGTGAGGGGATGGACACTGAAGCTTTCTTT.

The chain is built from TRBV7-8 and TRBJ2-1; weak D call: TRBD1 (5 bases). Germline loops: CDR1 SGHVS, CDR2 FQNEAQ. Trimming stripped 5 bases from V and 5 bases from J, with 22 bases between. This CDR3 is 17 amino acids long. CDR3 in DNA: TGTGCCAGCAGCATACACACAGGTAGTTTACCCAACAATGAGCAGTTCTTC. Its protein product is CASSIHTGSLPNNEQFF. Full variable domain (rest looked up from reference TRBV7-8 and TRBJ2-1): GAGVSQSPRYKVAKRGQDVALRCDPISGHVSLFWYQQALGQGPEFLTYFQNEAQLDKSGLPSDRFFAERPEGSVSTLKIQRTQQEDSAVYLCASSIHTGSLPNNEQFFGPGTRLTVL.

The chain links TRBV5-6 to TRBJ1-5; D remains ambiguous. Germline V lookup: CDR1 SGHDT, CDR2 YYEEEE. The V and J ends lost 4 bases and 7 bases respectively, with 12 bases between them. CDR3 length: 13 amino acids. The CDR3 reads CASSQRARQPQHF. CDR3 sequence (DNA): TGTGCCAGCAGCCAGAGGGCTCGACAGCCCCAGCATTTT.

Of note for this clone: A read error may account for a junction end that differs from germline. The rearrangement uses TRBV6-6 and TRBJ2-3, with TRBD2 matching 12 bases. This CDR3 spans 13 amino acids. Germline V gene sequence: CDR1 MNHNY, CDR2 SVGAGI (reference sequence). This CDR3 reads CASTDPLAGGPLF. CDR3 DNA sequence: TGTGCCAGCACCGACCCCCTAGCGGGGGGGCCTCTTTTT.

This rearrangement joins TRBV7-2 to TRBJ1-5; TRBD1 is a possible D gene (5 bases). Germline V gene data show CDR1 as SGHTA and CDR2 as FQGNSA. Trimming took 0 bases from V and 2 from J, leaving 5 bases between them. The length of the CDR3 is 14 residues. Here the CDR3 reads CASSLAGGNQPQHF. The CDR3 nucleotides read TGTGCCAGCAGCTTAGCAGGGGGCAATCAGCCCCAGCATTTT. Full variable domain (remainder filled in from reference TRBV7-2 and TRBJ1-5): GAGVSQSPSNKVTEKGKDVELRCDPISGHTALYWYRQSLGQGLEFLIYFQGNSAPDKSGLPSDRFSAERTGGSVSTLTIQRTQQEDSAVYLCASSLAGGNQPQHFGDGTRLSIL.